This is a list of T cell receptor beta chains from one sample in a study of a mutant IDH1 vaccine in newly diagnosed glioma. Clones were read by immunoSEQ multiplex PCR, and TCRdb kept only the in-frame ones, dropping some. This sample has about 56,000 clones, with around three quarters found just once. Antigen specificity for these receptors is unknown. The starting material was PBMCs, obtained from a glioma patient whose treatment included an IDH1 peptide vaccine. These receptors originate from a man aged 50 to 60 with glioma. CDR3s include the opening cysteine and the closing phenylalanine or tryptophan. D genes are given only for firm matches. Rows may omit the clone size; those that give it use once, few, many or a size class.

j_call cdr3_length clone_size d_call v_call cdr3_nt cdr3_aa
TRBJ1-1 12 . . TRBV11-3 TGTGCCAGCAGCTTAGAGGGGGGTGAAGCTTTCTTT CASSLEGGEAFF
TRBJ1-3 14 . . TRBV5-4 TGTGCCAGCAGCTTGCGGGGTGGAGGAAACACCATATATTTT CASSLRGGGNTIYF
TRBJ2-5 16 . TRBD2 TRBV9 TGTGCCAGCAGCGTAGGTCTAGCGGGGGGGCAGGAGACCCAGTACTTC CASSVGLAGGQETQYF
TRBJ2-5 14 . . TRBV29-1 TGCAGCGTTGAAGATCGACAGTACCAAGAGACCCAGTACTTC CSVEDRQYQETQYF
TRBJ2-7 11 . TRBD1 TRBV19 TGTGCCAGTAGTAGAGGGGGCATGGAGTACTTC CASSRGGMEYF
TRBJ1-4 15 . . TRBV2 TGTGCCAGCAGTCTCAGACCCACGGCGGGTGAAAAACTGTTTTTT CASSLRPTAGEKLFF
TRBJ2-7 13 few . TRBV29-1 TGCAGCGTTGAGGACAGCGACTCCTACGAGCAGTACTTC CSVEDSDSYEQYF
TRBJ2-7 12 . . TRBV7-9 TGTGCCAGCAGCAGCGGAGCCTACGAGCAGTACTTC CASSSGAYEQYF
TRBJ2-5 14 . TRBD2 TRBV25-1 TGTGCCAGCAGTGCCACTAGCGGGGTAGAGACCCAGTACTTC CASSATSGVETQYF
TRBJ2-7 13 . . TRBV19 TGTGCCAGTAAGCCGGGACGGACCTACGAGCAGTACTTC CASKPGRTYEQYF
TRBJ2-2 14 few TRBD2 TRBV6-4 TGTGCCAGCAGGACTAGCGGGGACACCGGGGAGCTGTTTTTT CASRTSGDTGELFF
TRBJ1-4 13 . . TRBV13 TGTGCCAGCAGCTTAGGGACAGCCGAAAAACTGTTTTTT CASSLGTAEKLFF
TRBJ1-4 18 . . TRBV18 TGTGCCAGCTCGCTTTCTGGGACTCCGGGAACAACTAATGAAAAACTGTTTTTT CASSLSGTPGTTNEKLFF
TRBJ1-5 15 few TRBD1 TRBV30 TGTGCCTGGAGTAAGGGACAGCATAGCAATCAGCCCCAGCATTTT CAWSKGQHSNQPQHF
TRBJ2-7 15 . TRBD2 TRBV6-5 TGTGCCAGCAGTTACGCCCTAGCGGGCTCCTACGAGCAGTACTTC CASSYALAGSYEQYF
TRBJ2-7 16 . TRBD2 TRBV5-6 TGTGCCAGCAGCTTGGTTCCAGCGGGGAGGGTCTACGAGCAGTACTTC CASSLVPAGRVYEQYF
TRBJ2-5 17 . . TRBV18 TGTGCCAGCTCACAAAGAGCAGCACAGGGTGGGGAAGAGACCCAGTACTTC CASSQRAAQGGEETQYF
TRBJ1-2 13 . TRBD1 TRBV5-4 TGTGCCAGCAGTGATGGGACAGGGAGCGGCTACACCTTC CASSDGTGSGYTF
TRBJ2-7 14 . TRBD2 TRBV7-7 TGTGCTAGCAGCCGGGGACTAGCGGATTCCGAGCAGTACTTC CASSRGLADSEQYF
TRBJ2-3 17 . TRBD2 TRBV29-1 TGCAGCGTCTGGGGGGCCGACGGGAGGGGACACACAGATACGCAGTATTTT CSVWGADGRGHTDTQYF
TRBJ1-4 17 . . TRBV29-1 TGCAGCCCTGGACGAGACAGTGGGGAAGCAGGTAATGAAAAACTGTTTTTT CSPGRDSGEAGNEKLFF
TRBJ1-2 15 . . TRBV7-2 TGTGCCAGCAGCTTAGGGGCAGAAGCTCTCTATGGCTACACCTTC CASSLGAEALYGYTF
TRBJ1-1 14 once . TRBV4-3 TGCGCCAGCAGCCAAGATTACTCCAACACTGAAGCTTTCTTT CASSQDYSNTEAFF
TRBJ2-2 15 . TRBD1 TRBV30 TGTGCCTGGAGTCCAGACAGGGGTACCACCGGGGAGCTGTTTTTT CAWSPDRGTTGELFF
TRBJ1-1 13 . . TRBV7-2 TGTGCCAGCAGCTTGGGAGGTGGCACTGAAGCTTTCTTT CASSLGGGTEAFF
TRBJ1-2 13 once TRBD1 TRBV6-1 TGTGCCAGCATGCAGACAGGGAACTATGGCTACACCTTC CASMQTGNYGYTF
TRBJ1-3 15 . . TRBV7-2 TGTGCCAGCAGCCCCGCTTGGGGGAGAGGAAACACCATATATTTT CASSPAWGRGNTIYF
TRBJ2-7 16 . TRBD1 TRBV5-6 TGTGCCAGCAGCTCCATTTCACCGGGACAGACCTACGAGCAGTACTTC CASSSISPGQTYEQYF
TRBJ2-2 13 once TRBD1 TRBV7-9 TGTGCCAGCAGACTACAGGGGCTTGGGGAGCTGTTTTTT CASRLQGLGELFF
TRBJ2-3 13 . . TRBV29-1 TGCAGCGGGAAACAGGGTTCCACAGATACGCAGTATTTT CSGKQGSTDTQYF
TRBJ1-3 14 . . TRBV5-6 TGTGCCAGCAGCCCCGGCTCCGCGGGAAACACCATATATTTT CASSPGSAGNTIYF
TRBJ1-5 14 . . TRBV5-1 TGCGCCAGCAGCCCACACAGGGTTGGACAGCCCCAGCATTTT CASSPHRVGQPQHF
TRBJ2-3 13 . . TRBV6-1 TGTGCCAGCAATATAGGGGGCACAGATACGCAGTATTTT CASNIGGTDTQYF
TRBJ2-3 13 . TRBD1 TRBV6-5 TGTGCCAGCAGTCGACAGGGTTCTAGAGCGCAGTATTTT CASSRQGSRAQYF
TRBJ1-1 13 . TRBD1 TRBV5-1 TGCGCCAGCAGCTCGGACAGGAGTATTGGGGCTTTCTTT CASSSDRSIGAFF
TRBJ2-2 14 . TRBD1 TRBV19 TGTGCCAGTAGTACTAGACAGGGGGCCGGGGAGCTGTTTTTT CASSTRQGAGELFF
TRBJ2-3 14 . . TRBV7-6 TGTGCCAGCGGGTGGGGGGAGAGCACAGATACGCAGTATTTT CASGWGESTDTQYF
TRBJ2-7 14 . TRBD1 TRBV7-9 TGTGCCAGCAGCCCCCGGGACAGGGGGTACGAGCAGTACTTC CASSPRDRGYEQYF
TRBJ1-4 14 . . TRBV6-5 TGTGCCAGCAGTTCCAGGGACGGTAATGAAAAACTGTTTTTT CASSSRDGNEKLFF
TRBJ1-3 16 . . TRBV6-6 TGTGCCAGCAGTTACTACGAGGGAGCTTCTGGAAACACCATATATTTT CASSYYEGASGNTIYF
TRBJ2-7 14 . TRBD1 TRBV19 TGTGCCAGCCGGGACAGGGGGGGATCCTACGAGCAGTACTTC CASRDRGGSYEQYF